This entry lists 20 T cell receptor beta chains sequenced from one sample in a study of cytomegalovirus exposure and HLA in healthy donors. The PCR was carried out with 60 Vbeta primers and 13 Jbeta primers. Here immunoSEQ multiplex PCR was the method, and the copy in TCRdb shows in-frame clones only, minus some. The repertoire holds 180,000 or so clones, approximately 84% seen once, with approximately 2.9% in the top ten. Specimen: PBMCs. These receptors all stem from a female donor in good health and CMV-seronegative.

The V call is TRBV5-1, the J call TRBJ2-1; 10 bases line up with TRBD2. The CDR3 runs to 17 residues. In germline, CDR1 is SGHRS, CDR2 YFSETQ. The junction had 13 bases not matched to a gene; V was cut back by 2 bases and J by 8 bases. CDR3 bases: TGCGCCAGCAGCTTCCCCCCTAGCGGGGGTGTTAGGTATGAGCAGTTCTTC. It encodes CASSFPPSGGVRYEQFF. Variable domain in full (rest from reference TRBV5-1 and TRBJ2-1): KAGVTQTPRYLIKTRGQQVTLSCSPISGHRSVSWYQQTPGQGLQFLFEYFSETQRNKGNFPGRFSGRQFSNSRSEMNVSTLELGDSALYLCASSFPPSGGVRYEQFFGPGTRLTVL.

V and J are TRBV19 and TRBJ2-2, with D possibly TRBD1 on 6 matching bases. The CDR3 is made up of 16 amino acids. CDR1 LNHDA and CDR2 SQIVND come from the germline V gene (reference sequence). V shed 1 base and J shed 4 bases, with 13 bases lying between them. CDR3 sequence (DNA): TGTGCCAGTAGTATAGCTCCAACAGGGTTCACCGGGGAGCTGTTTTTT. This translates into CASSIAPTGFTGELFF. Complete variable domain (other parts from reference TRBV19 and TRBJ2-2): DGGITQSPKYLFRKEGQNVTLSCEQNLNHDAMYWYRQDPGQGLRLIYYSQIVNDFQKGDIAEGYSVSREKKESFPLTVTSAQKNPTAFYLCASSIAPTGFTGELFFGEGSRLTVL.

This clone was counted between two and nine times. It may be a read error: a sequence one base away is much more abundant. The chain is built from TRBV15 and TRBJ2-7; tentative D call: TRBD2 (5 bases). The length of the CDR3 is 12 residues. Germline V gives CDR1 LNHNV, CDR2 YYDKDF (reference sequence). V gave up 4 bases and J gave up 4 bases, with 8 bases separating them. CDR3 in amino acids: CATSTDFYEQYF. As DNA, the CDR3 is TGTGCCACCAGCACGGACTTTTACGAGCAGTACTTC.

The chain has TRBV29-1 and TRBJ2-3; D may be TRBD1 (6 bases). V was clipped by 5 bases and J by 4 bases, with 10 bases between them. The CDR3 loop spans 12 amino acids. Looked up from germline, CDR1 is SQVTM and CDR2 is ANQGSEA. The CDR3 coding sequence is TGCAGCGTTTCACAGGGCCCAGATACGCAGTATTTT. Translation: CSVSQGPDTQYF.

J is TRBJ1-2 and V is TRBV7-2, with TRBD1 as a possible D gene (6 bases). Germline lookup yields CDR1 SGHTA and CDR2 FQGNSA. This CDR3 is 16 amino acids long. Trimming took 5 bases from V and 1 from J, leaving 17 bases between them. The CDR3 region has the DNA TGTGCCAGCAGCCCCTCACAGGGACTATTTAACTATGGCTACACCTTC. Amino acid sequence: CASSPSQGLFNYGYTF.

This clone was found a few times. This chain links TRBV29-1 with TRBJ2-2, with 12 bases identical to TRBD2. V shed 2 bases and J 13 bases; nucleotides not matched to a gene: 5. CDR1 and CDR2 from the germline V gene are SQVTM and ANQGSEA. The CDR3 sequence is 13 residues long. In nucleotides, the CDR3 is TGCAGCGTTGAAACTAGCGGGGGGCCCCCGCTGTTTTTT. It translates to CSVETSGGPPLFF.

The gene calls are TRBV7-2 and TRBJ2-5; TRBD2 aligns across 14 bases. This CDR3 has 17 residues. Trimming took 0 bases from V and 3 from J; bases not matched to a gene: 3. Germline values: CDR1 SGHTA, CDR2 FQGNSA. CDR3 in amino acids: CASSLAGLAGGKETQYF. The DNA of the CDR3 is TGTGCCAGCAGCTTAGCAGGACTAGCGGGAGGTAAAGAGACCCAGTACTTC.

The CDR3: CATGAGSLVTGMPDEQFF. The CDR3, as DNA: TGTGCCACTGGGGCGGGGTCTCTAGTGACGGGGATGCCAGATGAGCAGTTCTTC. V is TRBV10-3 and J is TRBJ2-1; maybe TRBD2 (6 bases). The V gene's germline CDR1 is ENHRY and CDR2 SYGVKD. The CDR3 sequence is 18 residues long. Trimming took off 10 bases at V and 8 bases at J, with 33 bases between the two ends.

CDR3 in amino acids: CASSEQGPNQPQHF. The CDR3 region has the DNA TGCGCCAGCAGCGAACAGGGTCCCAATCAGCCCCAGCATTTT. V gene TRBV5-1 combines with J gene TRBJ1-5, with D maybe TRBD1 (6 bases). Trimming stripped 4 bases from V and 3 bases from J, with 11 bases between. Germline V CDR1 and CDR2: SGHRS, YFSETQ. This CDR3 is 14 amino acids long.

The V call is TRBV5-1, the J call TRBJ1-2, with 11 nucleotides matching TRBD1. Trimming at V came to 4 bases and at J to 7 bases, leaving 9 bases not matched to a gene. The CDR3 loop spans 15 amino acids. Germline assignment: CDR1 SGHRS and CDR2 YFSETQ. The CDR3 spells CASSTWDRGSGGYTF. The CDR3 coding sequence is TGCGCCAGCAGCACCTGGGACAGGGGGTCGGGTGGCTACACCTTC.

CDR3 DNA: TGTGCCAGCAGTTACCGCACAGGGGGGAACACTGAAGCTTTCTTT. Protein sequence: CASSYRTGGNTEAFF. The V gene is TRBV6-5, the J gene TRBJ1-1; 8 bases line up with TRBD1. V was pared by 2 bases and J by 1 base, with 3 bases of the junction left unmatched. The germline CDR1 and CDR2 sequences are MNHEY and SVGAGI. The CDR3 is made up of 15 amino acids.

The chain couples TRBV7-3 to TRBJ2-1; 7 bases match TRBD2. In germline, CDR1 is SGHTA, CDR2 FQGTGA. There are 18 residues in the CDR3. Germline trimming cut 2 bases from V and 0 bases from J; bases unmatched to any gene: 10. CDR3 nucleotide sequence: TGTGCCAGCAGCTTAGACGGGAGGCTCTCGAGCTCCTACAATGAGCAGTTCTTC. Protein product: CASSLDGRLSSSYNEQFF.

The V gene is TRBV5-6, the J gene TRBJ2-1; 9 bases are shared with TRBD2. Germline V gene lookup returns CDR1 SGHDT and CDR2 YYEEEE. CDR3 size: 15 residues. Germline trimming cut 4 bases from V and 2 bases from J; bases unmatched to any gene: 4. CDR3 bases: TGTGCCAGCAGCCGACTAGCGGATGCCTACAATGAGCAGTTCTTC. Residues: CASSRLADAYNEQFF.

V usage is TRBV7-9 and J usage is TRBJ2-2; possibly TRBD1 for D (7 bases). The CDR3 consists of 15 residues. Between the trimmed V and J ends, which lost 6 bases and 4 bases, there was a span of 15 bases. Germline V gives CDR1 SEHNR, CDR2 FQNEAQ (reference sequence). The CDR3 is CASSIGGGGTGELFF. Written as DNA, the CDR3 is TGTGCCAGCAGTATAGGAGGGGGCGGCACCGGGGAGCTGTTTTTT. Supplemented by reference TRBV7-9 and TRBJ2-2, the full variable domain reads DTGVSQNPRHKITKRGQNVTFRCDPISEHNRLYWYRQTLGQGPEFLTYFQNEAQLEKSRLLSDRFSAERPKGSFSTLEIQRTEQGDSAMYLCASSIGGGGTGELFFGEGSRLTVL.

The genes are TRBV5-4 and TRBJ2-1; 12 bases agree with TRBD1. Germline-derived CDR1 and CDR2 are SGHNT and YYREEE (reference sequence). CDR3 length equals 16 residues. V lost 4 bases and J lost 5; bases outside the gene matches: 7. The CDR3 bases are TGTGCCAGCAGCACCCGGGACAGGGGGCGCAACAATGAGCAGTTCTTC. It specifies CASSTRDRGRNNEQFF. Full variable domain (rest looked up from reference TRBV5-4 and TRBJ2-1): ETGVTQSPTHLIKTRGQQVTLRCSSQSGHNTVSWYQQALGQGPQFIFQYYREEENGRGNFPPRFSGLQFPNYSSELNVNALELDDSALYLCASSTRDRGRNNEQFFGPGTRLTVL.

The CDR3 bases are TGCGCCAGCAGCCAAAAAGCTAGCACTGAAGCTTTCTTT. Amino acid sequence: CASSQKASTEAFF. The V call is TRBV4-3, the J call TRBJ1-1, with D hard to call. The ends were cut back, 2 bases at V and 4 bases at J, with 8 bases in the middle. CDR1 and CDR2 from the germline V gene are LGHNA and YSLEER. The CDR3 spans 13 residues.

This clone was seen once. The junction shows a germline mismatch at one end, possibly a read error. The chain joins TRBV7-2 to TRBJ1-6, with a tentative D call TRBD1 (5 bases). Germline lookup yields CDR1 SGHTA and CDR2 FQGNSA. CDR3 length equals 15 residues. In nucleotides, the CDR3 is TGTGCCAGTTCCGCGGGGACGGTCTATAATTCACCCCCCCACTTT. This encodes CASSAGTVYNSPPHF.

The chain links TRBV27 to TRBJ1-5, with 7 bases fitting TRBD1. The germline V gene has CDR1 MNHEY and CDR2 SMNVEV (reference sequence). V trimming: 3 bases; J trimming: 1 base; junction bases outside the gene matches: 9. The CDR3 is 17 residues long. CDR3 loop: CASSFTGDWKSNQPQHF. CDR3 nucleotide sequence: TGTGCCAGCAGTTTTACAGGGGATTGGAAAAGCAATCAGCCCCAGCATTTT.

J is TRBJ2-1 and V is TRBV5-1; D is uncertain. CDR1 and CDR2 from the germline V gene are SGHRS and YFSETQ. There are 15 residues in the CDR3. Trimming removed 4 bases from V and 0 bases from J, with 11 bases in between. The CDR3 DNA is TGCGCCAGCAGCACCCAACAGAGCTCCTACAATGAGCAGTTCTTC. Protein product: CASSTQQSSYNEQFF.

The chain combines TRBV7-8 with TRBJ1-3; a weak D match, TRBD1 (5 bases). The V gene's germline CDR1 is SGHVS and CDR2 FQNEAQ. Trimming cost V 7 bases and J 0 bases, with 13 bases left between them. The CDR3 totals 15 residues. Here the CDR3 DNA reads TGTGCCAGCATGGCAGGGAGGAACTCTGGAAACACCATATATTTT. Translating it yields CASMAGRNSGNTIYF.